This paragraph covers one T cell receptor (beta chain) sequence. This sample is drawn from a study of T cell responses to AZD1222 COVID-19 vaccine. Study-level information: It was second doses at about 4 or about 12 weeks that were pooled.

V was pared by 5 bases and J by 2 bases, with 17 bases between. The CDR3 sequence is 16 residues long. Germline assignment: CDR1 SGHAT and CDR2 FQNNGV. Clones were sequenced by immunoSEQ multiplex PCR, and TCRdb holds only the in-frame ones, with some missing. This table holds more than 100,000 clones, 87% found once. The source is an adult in good health. The chain links TRBV11-2 to TRBJ2-3; D ambiguous. Sample: peripheral blood, taken on day 0 of AZD1222 vaccination. The CDR3 loop reads CASSPLPHTITDTQYF. The CDR3 nucleotides read TGTGCCAGCAGCCCCCTGCCCCATACTATCACAGATACGCAGTATTTT.